This TCR beta chain emerged from a study of cytotoxic CD8 clonotypes in ibrutinib-treated CLL. Across the whole study: Partial response was seen in 25 or so patients and complete response in 2; after median around 5.5 years, roughly 14 stayed remitted, roughly twelve progressed.

This clone was picked up a small number of times. At one of its ends the junction is not consistent with the germline gene, which may arise from a read error. Germline values: CDR1 SGHDN, CDR2 FVKESK. CDR3 size: 13 residues. The repertoire was sequenced with immunoSEQ multiplex PCR; TCRdb's copy has only in-frame clones and lacks some. The table includes approximately 29,000 clones, 55% to 65% detected once. This receptor was obtained from a human donor with chronic lymphocytic leukemia. The rearrangement uses TRBV14 and TRBJ1-6; D is unresolved. Sequencing used PBMCs, obtained before ibrutinib treatment. The CDR3 protein is CASSQGGYSPLHF. CDR3 bases: TGTGCCAGCAGCCAAGGAGGGTATTCGCCCCTCCACTTT. The full variable domain, rest sourced from reference TRBV14 and TRBJ1-6, is EAGVTQFPSHSVIEKGQTVTLRCDPISGHDNLYWYRRVMGKEIKFLLHFVKESKQDESGMPNNRFLAERTGGTYSTLKVQPAELEDSGVYFCASSQGGYSPLHFGNGTRLTVT.